This T cell receptor (beta chain) is drawn from a study of beta chain features in type 1 diabetes. This CDR3 region has 14 residues. V trimming: 4 bases; J trimming: 3 bases; junction bases outside the gene matches: 2. The V gene's germline CDR1 is MNHNY and CDR2 SVGAGI (reference sequence). This clone was seen a handful of times. Its target is not known. Study conclusions and caveats: Moderate but significant shortening of TCRB CDR3s was recorded in all four CD4+ subsets from Type 1 diabetes patients. Patients and controls would be equally affected if PCR favored shorter templates. There were fewer insertions and more deletions at the VDJ junctions of type 1 diabetes patients.

Sequenced material consisted of expressed TCRB transcripts (all of the isolated RNA was reverse transcribed). Sequenced by immunoSEQ multiplex PCR; TCRdb stores in-frame clones only, minus some. This table has about 180,000 clones, approximately 8% appearing once. The sequenced material came from central memory CD4+ T cells from blood. This sequence was found in a man aged 18 to 29 with type 1 diabetes. This chain links TRBV6-6 with TRBJ2-2; 7 bases are a match to TRBD1. As DNA, the CDR3 is TGTGCCAGCAGTTGGGGACAGTACACCGGGGAGCTGTTTTTT. Translation: CASSWGQYTGELFF.